Sequencing of this TCR beta chain was carried out in a study of control samples from healthy donors and cancer patients. The ends lost 7 bases at V and 11 bases at J; junction bases unmatched: 13. Germline V gene lookup returns CDR1 SGHDN and CDR2 FVKESK. CDR3 size: 13 residues. Generated by immunoSEQ multiplex PCR, the TCRdb table keeps only in-frame clones and is missing some. The data hold around 90,000 clones, with about 89% observed a single time. The chain uses TRBV14 and TRBJ1-2; 7 positions match TRBD1. The specimen sequenced was blood. This TCR was sampled from a man aged 25 to 45 in good health. The CDR3 spells CASKGQGVRSYTF. The CDR3 DNA reads TGTGCCAGCAAGGGTCAGGGGGTCCGTAGTTACACCTTC.